Listed here is a single T cell receptor beta chain. Only in-frame clones appear in the TCRdb table, and some are missing; sequencing was by immunoSEQ multiplex PCR. The table includes approximately 200,000 clones, 80% to 85% detected once. The CDR3 consists of 14 residues. Trimming took 5 bases from V and 4 from J, leaving 13 bases between them. CDR1 is MNHEY and CDR2 is SVGAGI in the germline V gene. This entry comes from a study of blood T cell repertoires in COVID-19. Turning to the study itself: COVID-19 samples collected from the United States, Italy and Spain covered acute and convalescent phases.

The chain is built from TRBV6-5 and TRBJ2-3; D might be TRBD2 (6 bases). The clonotype comes from a man aged 35 to 55 who had recovered from COVID-19. Sample: PBMCs or T cells enriched from blood (not recorded which). Here the CDR3 DNA reads TGTGCCAGCAGTCTGGCTTGGGAGGCAGATACGCAGTATTTT. This codes for CASSLAWEADTQYF.